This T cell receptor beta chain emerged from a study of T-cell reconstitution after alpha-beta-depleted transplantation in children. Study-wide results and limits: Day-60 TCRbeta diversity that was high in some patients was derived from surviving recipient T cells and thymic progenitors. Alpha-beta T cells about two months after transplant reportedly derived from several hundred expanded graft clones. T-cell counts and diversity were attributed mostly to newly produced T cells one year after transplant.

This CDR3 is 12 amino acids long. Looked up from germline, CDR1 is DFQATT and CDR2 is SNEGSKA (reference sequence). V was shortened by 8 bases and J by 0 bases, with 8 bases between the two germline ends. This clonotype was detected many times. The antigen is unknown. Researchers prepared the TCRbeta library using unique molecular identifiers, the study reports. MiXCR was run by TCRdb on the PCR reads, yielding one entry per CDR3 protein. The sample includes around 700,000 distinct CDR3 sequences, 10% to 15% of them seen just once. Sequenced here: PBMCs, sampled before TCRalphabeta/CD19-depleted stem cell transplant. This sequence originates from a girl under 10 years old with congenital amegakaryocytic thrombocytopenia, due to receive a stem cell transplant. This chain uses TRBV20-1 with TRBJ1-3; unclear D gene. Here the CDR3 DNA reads TGCAGTATCCAAACCTCTGGAAACACCATATATTTT. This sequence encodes CSIQTSGNTIYF.